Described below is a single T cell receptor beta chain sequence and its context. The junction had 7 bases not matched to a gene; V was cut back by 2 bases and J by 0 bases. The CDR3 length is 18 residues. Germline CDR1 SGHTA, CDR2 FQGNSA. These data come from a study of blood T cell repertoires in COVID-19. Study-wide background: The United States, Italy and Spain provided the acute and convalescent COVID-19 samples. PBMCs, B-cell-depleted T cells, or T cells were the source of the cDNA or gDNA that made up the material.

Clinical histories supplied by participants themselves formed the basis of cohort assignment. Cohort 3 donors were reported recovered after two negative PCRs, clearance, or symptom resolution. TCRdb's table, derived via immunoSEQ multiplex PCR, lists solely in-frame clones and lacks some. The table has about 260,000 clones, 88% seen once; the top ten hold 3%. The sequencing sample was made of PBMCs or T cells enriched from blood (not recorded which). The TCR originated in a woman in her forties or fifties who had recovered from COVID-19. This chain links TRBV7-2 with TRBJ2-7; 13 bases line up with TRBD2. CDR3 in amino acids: CASSLQTGLAGYSYEQYF. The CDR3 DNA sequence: TGTGCCAGCAGCTTACAGACGGGACTAGCGGGATACTCCTACGAGCAGTACTTC.